Shown below are 29 T cell receptor beta chains from a single sample sequenced in a study of T cells after yellow fever vaccination. Each CDR3 protein is one row after TCRdb ran MiXCR on the 5' RACE reads. Of some 300,000 distinct CDR3 sequences in the sample, about 10% were seen once. Here the sequenced sample was CD4+ T cells sorted from PBMCs, taken 5 days after the yellow fever booster vaccination. The receptors come from a man aged 18 to 30 who received the YFV17D yellow fever vaccine.

This clonotype was found many times. The chain has TRBV7-3 and TRBJ1-1, with 7 nucleotides matching TRBD1. Unmatched junction bases numbered 6, after V lost 5 bases and J lost 0 bases. The V gene's germline CDR1 is SGHTA and CDR2 FQGTGA. The CDR3 has 15 amino acids. CDR3 region: CASSRGGLLNTEAFF. As DNA, the CDR3 is TGTGCCAGCAGCCGAGGGGGCCTTTTGAACACTGAAGCTTTCTTT.

This clonotype was recorded a few times. The chain uses TRBV20-1 and TRBJ1-4; D is perhaps TRBD1 (5 bases). The V gene lost 2 bases and the J gene lost 8 bases, with 12 bases spanning the gap. The CDR3 extends over 13 amino acids. Germline values: CDR1 DFQATT, CDR2 SNEGSKA (reference sequence). CDR3 nucleotides: TGCAGTGCTAGAACAGGTTTTGACGAAAAACTGTTTTTT. As protein: CSARTGFDEKLFF.

This clonotype turned up a few times. This chain joins TRBV7-2 and TRBJ2-5; 7 nucleotides agree with TRBD2. The CDR3 is made up of 14 amino acids. Trimming removed 1 base from V and 5 bases from J; junction bases left unmatched: 4. Germline-derived CDR1 and CDR2 are SGHTA and FQGNSA. The CDR3: CASSLEVGGETQYF. CDR3 bases: TGTGCCAGCAGCTTAGAAGTGGGGGGGGAGACCCAGTACTTC.

This clonotype showed up just a few times. J is TRBJ1-2 and V is TRBV7-9, with D perhaps TRBD1 (6 bases). Trimming removed 1 base at V and 4 bases at J, with 10 bases between. The CDR3 spans 14 residues. In germline, CDR1 is SEHNR, CDR2 FQNEAQ (reference sequence). As DNA, the CDR3 is TGTGCCAGCAGCTTAGAGGGGGGGCTCTATGGCTACACCTTC. This gives the protein CASSLEGGLYGYTF.

The V and J genes are TRBV29-1 and TRBJ2-5, with no clear D. The CDR3 covers 13 residues. Trimming left V 0 bases short and J 6 bases short, with 11 bases between. Germline CDR1 is SQVTM and CDR2 is ANQGSEA. The CDR3 spells CSVEDPAKKTQYF. CDR3 nucleotide sequence: TGCAGCGTTGAAGATCCAGCTAAGAAGACCCAGTACTTC.

The table lists this clonotype with many counts. This chain uses TRBV27 with TRBJ2-7; TRBD1 aligns across 7 bases. The trim removed 3 bases at V and 7 bases at J, leaving 12 bases unmatched. Per germline, CDR1 MNHEY and CDR2 SMNVEV (reference sequence). This CDR3 is 15 amino acids long. CDR3 sequence: CASSFMGRGMGEQYF. In DNA form, the CDR3 reads TGTGCCAGCAGTTTTATGGGCAGGGGGATGGGGGAGCAGTACTTC.

This chain joins TRBV5-1 and TRBJ1-1, with a weak D call TRBD1 (5 bases). Germline values: CDR1 SGHRS, CDR2 YFSETQ. The CDR3 consists of 16 residues. Trimming stripped 1 base from V and 8 bases from J, with 21 bases between. The CDR3 region has the DNA TGCGCCAGCAGCTTGTTTCCCCGAATCATCCGGGGCGAAGCTTTCTTT. Protein sequence: CASSLFPRIIRGEAFF.

Only a few counts were recorded for this clonotype. The chain links TRBV24-1 to TRBJ2-5; 8 bases align to TRBD2. The CDR3 is 13 amino acids. After removal of 6 bases from V and 5 bases from J, the junction contained 4 bases not matched to a gene. Germline loops: CDR1 KGHDR, CDR2 SFDVKD. DNA of the CDR3: TGTGCCACCAGTCGGGGGGGGGTGGAGACCCAGTACTTC. It yields the protein CATSRGGVETQYF.

This clonotype has only a few counts. V is TRBV2 and J is TRBJ1-5, with 7 bases fitting TRBD1. CDR3 length: 13 amino acids. The J segment lost 14 bases and the V segment lost 3 bases, leaving 10 bases of the junction unmatched. Germline V gene data show CDR1 as SNHLY and CDR2 as FYNNEI. The CDR3 here is CASSETGTPKEHF. CDR3 coding DNA: TGTGCCAGCAGTGAGACAGGGACTCCTAAGGAGCATTTT.

V and J are TRBV7-3 and TRBJ2-3; 10 bases map to TRBD2. This CDR3 is 15 amino acids long. Trimming cost V 1 base and J 6 bases; bases outside gene matches: 4. Germline V gene lookup returns CDR1 SGHTA and CDR2 FQGTGA. CDR3 bases: TGTGCCAGCAGCTTAATGAGCGGGGGGGCCGATACGCAGTATTTT. It translates to CASSLMSGGADTQYF.

The chain joins TRBV12-3 or TRBV12-4 to TRBJ1-5; 7 nucleotides agree with TRBD1. This CDR3 is built from 16 residues. Germline trimming cut 1 base from V and 1 base from J; bases unmatched to any gene: 4. DNA of the CDR3: TGTGCCAGCAGTTTAGGGGTGACAGGGAGCAATCAGCCCCAGCATTTT. Its translation: CASSLGVTGSNQPQHF.

The genes are TRBV20-1 and TRBJ1-2, with D unclear. Trimming shortened V by 3 bases and J by 4 bases, and 12 bases separated the two germline ends. The length of the CDR3 is 13 residues. The germline V gene encodes CDR1 DFQATT and CDR2 SNEGSKA (reference sequence). CDR3 DNA sequence: TGCAGTGCTAGTAGGTTCCTGGTCTATGGCTACACCTTC. Amino acid sequence: CSASRFLVYGYTF.

The sample holds many counts of this clonotype. The chain employs TRBV4-2 and TRBJ2-5, with 10 bases lining up with TRBD2. Germline V gene sequence: CDR1 LGHNA, CDR2 YNFKEQ. Germline trimming cut 0 bases from V and 2 bases from J; bases unmatched to any gene: 3. The CDR3 runs 16 residues. CDR3 DNA sequence: TGTGCCAGCAGCCAAGACTGGACTAGCGGACAAGAGACCCAGTACTTC. Its protein is CASSQDWTSGQETQYF.

The chain is built from TRBV2 and TRBJ1-2; D call uncertain. The V end lost 8 bases, the J end lost 2 bases, and 15 bases lay between the germline ends. In germline, CDR1 is SNHLY, CDR2 FYNNEI. The CDR3 is 14 amino acids. CDR3: CASAGPSRNYGYTF. The CDR3 bases are TGTGCCAGCGCCGGGCCAAGTAGAAACTATGGCTACACCTTC.

The chain combines TRBV28 with TRBJ2-7; a possible D gene is TRBD1 (6 bases). The germline gives CDR1 MDHEN, CDR2 SYDVKM. Trimming took off 5 bases at V and 4 bases at J, with 18 bases between the two ends. The CDR3 length is 15 residues. Here the CDR3 DNA reads TGTGCCAGCAGTAAGATGCGGACCGGACAGTACGAGCAGTACGTC. Translating it yields CASSKMRTGQYEQYV.

This clonotype was detected only a few times. This rearrangement joins TRBV7-2 to TRBJ2-1, with D unresolved. The V gene lost 5 bases and the J gene lost 12 bases, with 17 bases spanning the gap. The CDR3 consists of 13 residues. Germline CDR1 is SGHTA and CDR2 is FQGNSA. The CDR3 region is CASSPGQTLRQFF. In DNA form, the CDR3 reads TGTGCCAGCAGCCCAGGCCAGACTCTGAGGCAGTTCTTC.

This clonotype has ten or more counts. The chain combines TRBV27 with TRBJ2-2, with D perhaps TRBD1 (6 bases). Looked up from germline, CDR1 is MNHEY and CDR2 is SMNVEV (reference sequence). The CDR3 is 19 residues long. The V gene lost 4 bases and the J gene lost 4 bases, with 25 bases spanning the gap. CDR3 in amino acids: CASSSIPPRGPTVTGELFF. The CDR3 nucleotides are TGTGCCAGCAGTTCAATCCCCCCCAGGGGCCCCACGGTCACCGGGGAGCTGTTTTTT.

Concerning this clonotype itself: Being one base from a much bigger clone, this may be a read error. V gene TRBV29-1 combines with J gene TRBJ2-3; perhaps TRBD2 as D (6 bases). Germline V CDR1 and CDR2: SQVTM, ANQGSEA. The CDR3 loop spans 14 amino acids. The CDR3 reads CSASGRGSTDTQFF. The CDR3 coding sequence is TGCAGCGCCTCGGGGCGGGGTAGCACAGATACGCAGTTTTTT.

The chain recombines TRBV5-6 with TRBJ2-7; weak D call: TRBD2 (7 bases). The CDR3 loop spans 14 amino acids. The V gene lost 4 bases and the J gene lost 4 bases, with 15 bases spanning the gap. The V gene's germline CDR1 is SGHDT and CDR2 YYEEEE. Here the CDR3 reads CASSTGRGWYEQYF. CDR3 nucleotides: TGTGCCAGCAGCACAGGGAGGGGGTGGTACGAGCAGTACTTC.

The chain employs TRBV4-3 and TRBJ2-1; D unclear. The CDR3 is 13 residues long. V was cut by 0 bases and J by 6 bases, with 6 bases left in between. The V gene's germline CDR1 is LGHNA and CDR2 YSLEER. The CDR3 spells CASSQEASNEQFF. CDR3 DNA: TGCGCCAGCAGCCAAGAGGCCTCCAATGAGCAGTTCTTC.

V and J are TRBV5-1 and TRBJ2-3; TRBD2 might be the D (6 bases). This CDR3 contains 14 residues. The germline CDR1 and CDR2 sequences are SGHRS and YFSETQ. Deletions cut 5 bases from V and 5 bases from J, with 15 bases between. CDR3 sequence reads: CASRQTLEGDTQYF. The CDR3 DNA sequence: TGCGCCAGCAGACAGACCCTGGAGGGAGATACGCAGTATTTT. The full variable domain, with the rest looked up from reference TRBV5-1 and TRBJ2-3, is KAGVTQTPRYLIKTRGQQVTLSCSPISGHRSVSWYQQTPGQGLQFLFEYFSETQRNKGNFPGRFSGRQFSNSRSEMNVSTLELGDSALYLCASRQTLEGDTQYFGPGTRLTVL.

This chain uses TRBV2 with TRBJ1-6, with D tentatively TRBD1 (6 bases). Germline values: CDR1 SNHLY, CDR2 FYNNEI. V was trimmed by 6 bases and J by 4 bases, leaving 13 bases between them. There are 15 residues in the CDR3. CDR3 in amino acids: CASRPTDSYNSPLHF. Here the CDR3 DNA reads TGTGCCAGCAGGCCTACGGACAGTTATAATTCACCCCTCCACTTT.

This clonotype was seen a few times. The J gene is TRBJ2-7, the V gene TRBV20-1; TRBD1 aligns across 10 bases. Looked up from germline, CDR1 is DFQATT and CDR2 is SNEGSKA (reference sequence). V dropped 5 bases and J dropped 2; count of bases not matched to a gene: 3. The CDR3 spans 13 residues. The CDR3, as DNA: TGCAGTGCTGGGACAGGGGTCCCCTACGAGCAGTACGTC. It yields the protein CSAGTGVPYEQYV.

This clonotype was counted between two and nine times. CDR3 amino acids: CASSLIGESNQPQHF. CDR3 in DNA: TGTGCCAGCAGTTTGATTGGGGAAAGCAATCAGCCCCAGCATTTT. The J gene is TRBJ1-5, the V gene TRBV12-3 or TRBV12-4; D gene uncertain. With 3 bases removed from V and 1 base from J, the gap between germline ends came to 10 bases. The CDR3 extends over 15 amino acids.

This chain joins TRBV3-1 and TRBJ1-6, with D hard to call. The CDR3 is 15 residues long. Germline CDR1 and CDR2: LGHDT and YNNKEL (reference sequence). The V and J ends lost 1 base and 6 bases respectively, with 10 bases between them. CDR3 bases: TGTGCCAGCAGCCAAGTCAGACCGCCTAATTCACCCCTCCACTTT. Residues: CASSQVRPPNSPLHF.

The chain links TRBV29-1 to TRBJ1-1; TRBD1 is a possible D gene (6 bases). Trimming took off 4 bases at V and 3 bases at J, with 12 bases between the two ends. The CDR3 length is 13 residues. Germline V gives CDR1 SQVTM, CDR2 ANQGSEA. CDR3 in amino acids: CSVVRGADTEAFF. The CDR3 DNA sequence: TGCAGCGTTGTCCGGGGGGCTGACACTGAAGCTTTCTTT. Supplemented by reference TRBV29-1 and TRBJ1-1, the full variable domain reads SAVISQKPSRDICQRGTSLTIQCQVDSQVTMMFWYRQQPGQSLTLIATANQGSEATYESGFVIDKFPISRPNLTFSTLTVSNMSPEDSSIYLCSVVRGADTEAFFGQGTRLTVV.

This clonotype was observed a handful of times. The V call is TRBV18, the J call TRBJ1-1, with a tentative D call TRBD1 (6 bases). The length of the CDR3 is 17 residues. Trimming stripped 3 bases from V and 1 base from J, with 18 bases between. CDR1 and CDR2 from the germline V gene are KGHSH and LQKENI. CDR3 residues: CASSPSITGSRNTEAFF. CDR3 DNA sequence: TGTGCCAGCTCACCGTCAATAACAGGGTCGAGGAACACTGAAGCTTTCTTT.

This clonotype was counted between two and nine times. V and J are TRBV27 and TRBJ2-1; no firm D call. This CDR3 has 15 residues. Germline lookup yields CDR1 MNHEY and CDR2 SMNVEV (reference sequence). The ends were cut back, 2 bases at V and 7 bases at J, with 15 bases in the middle. The CDR3 spells CASSLVGPPRNEQFF. The DNA of the CDR3 is TGTGCCAGCAGTTTAGTCGGGCCCCCCCGAAATGAGCAGTTCTTC.

This clonotype was counted between two and nine times. This chain links TRBV12-3 or TRBV12-4 with TRBJ2-3; TRBD2 agrees at 9 bases. Trimming cost V 7 bases and J 8 bases; bases outside gene matches: 10. The CDR3 totals 14 residues. CDR3 nucleotides: TGTGCCAGCATACGGGCTAGCGGGGAAAGTACGCAGTATTTT. This sequence encodes CASIRASGESTQYF.